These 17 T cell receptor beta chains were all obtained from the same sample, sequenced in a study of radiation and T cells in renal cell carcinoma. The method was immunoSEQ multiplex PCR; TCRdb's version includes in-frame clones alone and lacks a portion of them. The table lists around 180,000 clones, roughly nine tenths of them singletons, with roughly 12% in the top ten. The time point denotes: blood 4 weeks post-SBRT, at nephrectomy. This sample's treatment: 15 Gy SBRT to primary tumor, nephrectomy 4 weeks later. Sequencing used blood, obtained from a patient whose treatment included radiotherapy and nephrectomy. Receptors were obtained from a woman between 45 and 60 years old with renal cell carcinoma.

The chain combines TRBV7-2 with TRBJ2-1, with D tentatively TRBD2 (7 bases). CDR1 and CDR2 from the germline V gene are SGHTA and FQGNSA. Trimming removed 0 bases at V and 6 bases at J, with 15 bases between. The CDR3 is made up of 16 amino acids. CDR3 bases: TGTGCCAGCAGCTTAGCTCCAGCGGGGACATCCAATGAGCAGTTCTTC. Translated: CASSLAPAGTSNEQFF.

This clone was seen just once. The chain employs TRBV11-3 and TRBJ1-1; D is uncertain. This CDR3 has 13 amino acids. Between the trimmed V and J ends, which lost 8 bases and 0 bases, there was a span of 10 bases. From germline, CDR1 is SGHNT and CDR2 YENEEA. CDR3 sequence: CASPLSVNTEAFF. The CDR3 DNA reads TGTGCCAGCCCCCTCTCAGTGAACACTGAAGCTTTCTTT.

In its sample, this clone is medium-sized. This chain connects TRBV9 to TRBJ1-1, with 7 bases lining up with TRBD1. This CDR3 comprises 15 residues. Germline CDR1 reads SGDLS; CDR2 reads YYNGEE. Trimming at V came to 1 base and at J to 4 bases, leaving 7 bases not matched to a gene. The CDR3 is CASSVSYRGSTEAFF. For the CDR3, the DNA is TGTGCCAGCAGCGTATCCTACAGGGGTAGCACTGAAGCTTTCTTT.

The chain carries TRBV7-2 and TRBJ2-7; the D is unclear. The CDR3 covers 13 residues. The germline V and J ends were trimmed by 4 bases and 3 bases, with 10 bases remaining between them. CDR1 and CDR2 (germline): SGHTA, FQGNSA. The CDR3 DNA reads TGTGCCAGCAGCTCGGTCCCCAGCTACGAGCAGTACTTC. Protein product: CASSSVPSYEQYF.

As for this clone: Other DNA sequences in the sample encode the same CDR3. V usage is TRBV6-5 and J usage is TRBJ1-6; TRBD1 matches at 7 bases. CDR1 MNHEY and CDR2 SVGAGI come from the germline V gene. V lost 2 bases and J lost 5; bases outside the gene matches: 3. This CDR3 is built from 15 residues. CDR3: CASSYAGQHNSPLHF. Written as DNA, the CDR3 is TGTGCCAGCAGTTACGCGGGACAGCATAATTCACCCCTCCACTTT.

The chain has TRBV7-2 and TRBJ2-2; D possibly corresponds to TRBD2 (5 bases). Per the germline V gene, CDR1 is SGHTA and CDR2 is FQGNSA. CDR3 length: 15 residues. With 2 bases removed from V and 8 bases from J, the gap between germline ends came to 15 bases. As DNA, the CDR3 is TGTGCCAGCAGCTTAACTAGTTCCGGGCCGGGGGAGCTGTTTTTT. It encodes CASSLTSSGPGELFF.

CDR3 nucleotides: TGTGCCAGCAGTTTGGACAGGGGAGTCATTCAGTACTTC. Translation: CASSLDRGVIQYF. This chain connects TRBV6-5 to TRBJ2-4; 9 bases are a match to TRBD1. V lost 4 bases and J lost 9; bases outside the gene matches: 4. The CDR3 consists of 13 residues. The germline gives CDR1 MNHEY, CDR2 SVGAGI.

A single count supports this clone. The CDR3, as DNA: TGTGCCAGCAACCGTGTAGGGGCGGGGGAGGACAATGAGCAGTTCTTC. Encoded protein: CASNRVGAGEDNEQFF. This chain links TRBV2 with TRBJ2-1, with 7 bases aligning to TRBD2. Germline V CDR1 and CDR2: SNHLY, FYNNEI. The CDR3 consists of 16 residues. V gave up 7 bases and J gave up 5 bases; unmatched junction bases: 14. Full variable domain (remainder filled in from reference TRBV2 and TRBJ2-1): EPEVTQTPSHQVTQMGQEVILRCVPISNHLYFYWYRQILGQKVEFLVSFYNNEISEKSEIFDDQFSVERPDGSNFTLKIRSTKLEDSAMYFCASNRVGAGEDNEQFFGPGTRLTVL.

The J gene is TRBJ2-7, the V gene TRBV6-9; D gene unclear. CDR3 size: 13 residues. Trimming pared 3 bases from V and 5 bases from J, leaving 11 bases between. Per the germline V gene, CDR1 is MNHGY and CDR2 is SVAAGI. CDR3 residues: CASSYDRFDEQYF. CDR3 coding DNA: TGTGCCAGCAGTTACGACCGATTCGACGAGCAGTACTTC.

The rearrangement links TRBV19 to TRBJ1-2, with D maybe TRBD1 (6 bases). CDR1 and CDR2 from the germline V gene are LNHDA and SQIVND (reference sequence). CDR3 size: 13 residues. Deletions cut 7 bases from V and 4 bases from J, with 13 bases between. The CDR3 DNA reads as TGTGCCAGTAAGGACAGCTCAGGCTATGGCTACACCTTC. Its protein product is CASKDSSGYGYTF.

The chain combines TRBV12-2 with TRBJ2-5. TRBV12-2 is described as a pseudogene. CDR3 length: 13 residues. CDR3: CASRRGGPRTQYF. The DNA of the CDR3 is TGTGCAAGTCGAAGAGGGGGGCCGAGGACCCAGTACTTC.

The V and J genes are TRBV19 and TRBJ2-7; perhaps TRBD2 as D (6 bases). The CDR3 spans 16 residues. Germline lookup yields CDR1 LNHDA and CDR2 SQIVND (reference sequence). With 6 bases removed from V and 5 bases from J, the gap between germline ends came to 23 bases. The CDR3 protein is CASSPRGGVAVNEQYF. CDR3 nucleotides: TGTGCCAGTAGCCCCCGGGGTGGGGTAGCGGTCAACGAGCAGTACTTC. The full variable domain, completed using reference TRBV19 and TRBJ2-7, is DGGITQSPKYLFRKEGQNVTLSCEQNLNHDAMYWYRQDPGQGLRLIYYSQIVNDFQKGDIAEGYSVSREKKESFPLTVTSAQKNPTAFYLCASSPRGGVAVNEQYFGPGTRLTVT.

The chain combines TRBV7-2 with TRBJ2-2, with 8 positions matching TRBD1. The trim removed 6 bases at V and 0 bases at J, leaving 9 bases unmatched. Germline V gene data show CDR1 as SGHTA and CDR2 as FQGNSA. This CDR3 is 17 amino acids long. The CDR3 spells CASRRIQGETNTGELFF. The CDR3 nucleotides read TGTGCCAGCAGGAGAATACAGGGGGAAACGAACACCGGGGAGCTGTTTTTT.

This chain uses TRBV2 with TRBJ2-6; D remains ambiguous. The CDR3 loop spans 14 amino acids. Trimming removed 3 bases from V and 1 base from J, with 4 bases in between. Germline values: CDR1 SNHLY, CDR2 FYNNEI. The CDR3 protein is CASSDASGANVLTF. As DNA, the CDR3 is TGTGCCAGCAGTGACGCATCTGGGGCCAACGTCCTGACTTTC.

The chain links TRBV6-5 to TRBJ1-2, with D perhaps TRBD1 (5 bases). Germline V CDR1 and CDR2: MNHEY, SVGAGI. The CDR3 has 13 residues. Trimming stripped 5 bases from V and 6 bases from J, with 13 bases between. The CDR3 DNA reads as TGTGCCAGCAGTCGGGACGGGGCGAATGGCTACACCTTC. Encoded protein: CASSRDGANGYTF.

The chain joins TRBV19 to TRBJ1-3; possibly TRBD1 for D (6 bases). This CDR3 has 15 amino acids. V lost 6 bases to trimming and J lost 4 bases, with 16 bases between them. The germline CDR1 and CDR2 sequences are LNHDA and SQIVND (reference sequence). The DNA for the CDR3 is TGTGCCAGTAGCCTCAGGGGCACGCAAGGAAACACCATATATTTT. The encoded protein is CASSLRGTQGNTIYF.

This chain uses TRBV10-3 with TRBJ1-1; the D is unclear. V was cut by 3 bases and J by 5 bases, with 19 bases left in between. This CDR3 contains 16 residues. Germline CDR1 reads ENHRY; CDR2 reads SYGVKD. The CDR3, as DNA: TGTGCCATCAGTGACCCGACTAGGGCGGGTTGGACTGAAGCTTTCTTT. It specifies CAISDPTRAGWTEAFF.